Reported below is one TCR beta chain. What it binds is not known. These data come from a study of cytomegalovirus exposure and HLA in healthy donors. Study outcomes and limitations: As was reported, the classifier diagnosed cytomegalovirus status with high specificity and sensitivity. Rarity characterized most TCR sequences, yet some public TCRs appeared in many donors.

Both 60 Vbeta primers and 13 Jbeta primers went into the PCR. Assay: immunoSEQ multiplex PCR; the TCRdb copy retains only in-frame clones and omits some. The profile shows fewer than 100,000 clones, under 75% of them singletons. Sequenced: PBMCs. This receptor was identified in a female donor in good health and CMV-seronegative.

The DNA of the CDR3 is TGCGCCAGCAGCGAGGGGGACGGAGCCTACGAGCAGTACTTC. Its translation: CASSEGDGAYEQYF. The V call is TRBV4-1, the J call TRBJ2-7, with a tentative D call TRBD1 (6 bases). CDR3 size: 14 residues. V was pared by 5 bases and J by 2 bases, with 13 bases between. Germline CDR1 MGHRA, CDR2 YSYEKL.